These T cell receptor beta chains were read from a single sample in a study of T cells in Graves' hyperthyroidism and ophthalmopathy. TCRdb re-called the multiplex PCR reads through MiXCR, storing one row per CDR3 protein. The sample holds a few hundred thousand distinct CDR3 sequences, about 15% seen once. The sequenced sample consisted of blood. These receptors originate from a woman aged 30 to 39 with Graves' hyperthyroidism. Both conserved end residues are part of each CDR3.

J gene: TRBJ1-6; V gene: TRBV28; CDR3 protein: CASTHRGGNSPLHF
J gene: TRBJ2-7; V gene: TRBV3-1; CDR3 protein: CASSHLPTGLHYEQYF
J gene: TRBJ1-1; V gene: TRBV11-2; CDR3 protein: CASSYPGGGTEAFF
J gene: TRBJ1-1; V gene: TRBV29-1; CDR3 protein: CSVLNTEAFF
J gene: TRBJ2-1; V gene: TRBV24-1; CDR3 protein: CATSDPLAGGRRGYNEQFF
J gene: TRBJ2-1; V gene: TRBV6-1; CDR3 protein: CATRMGQEPLGEQFF
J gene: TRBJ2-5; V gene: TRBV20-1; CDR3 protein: CSANPGLAGPQETQYF
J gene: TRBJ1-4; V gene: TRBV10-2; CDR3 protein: CASSEIPDRNEKLFF
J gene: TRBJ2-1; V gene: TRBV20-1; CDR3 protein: CSARTSGRSTNNEQFF
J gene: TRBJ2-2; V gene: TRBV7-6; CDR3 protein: CARTGPEGELFF
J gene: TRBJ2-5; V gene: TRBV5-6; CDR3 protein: CASSGQSGRTQETQYF
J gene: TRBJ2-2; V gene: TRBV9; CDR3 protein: CASSVEAGGPASGELFF
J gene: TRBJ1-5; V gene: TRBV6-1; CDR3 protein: CASNKDRDQPQHF
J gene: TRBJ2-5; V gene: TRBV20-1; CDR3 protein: CSARDGSVGTQYF
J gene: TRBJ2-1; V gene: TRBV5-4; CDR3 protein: CAHAQGVYNEQFF